The 18 T cell receptor beta chains reported below all come from one sample, sequenced in a study of CD8 T cells in Susac syndrome. Random hexamers served to reverse transcribe roughly 0.45 to 1 ug RNA. Each CDR3 protein is one row after TCRdb ran MiXCR on the immunoSEQ multiplex PCR reads. This table has 150,000 to 200,000 distinct CDR3 sequences, roughly 96% appearing once. The sequenced material came from CD4+ T cells from PBMCs. The receptors shown here come from a human donor with multiple sclerosis.

The chain recombines TRBV9 with TRBJ2-3; 9 positions agree with TRBD2. J lost 6 bases, V lost 0 bases, and 5 bases had no gene match. This CDR3 has 15 residues. Germline V lookup: CDR1 SGDLS, CDR2 YYNGEE. CDR3 sequence reads: CASSVVGGGADTQYF. CDR3 nucleotide sequence: TGTGCCAGCAGCGTAGTAGGCGGGGGGGCGGATACGCAGTATTTT.

The chain recombines TRBV7-9 with TRBJ2-2; no reliable D call. V dropped 10 bases and J dropped 7 bases, with 16 bases sitting between them. Germline V gene data show CDR1 as SEHNR and CDR2 as FQNEAQ (reference sequence). CDR3 length: 13 residues. The CDR3 sequence is CATTRMDVGELFF. The CDR3 nucleotides are TGTGCCACCACCAGGATGGATGTCGGGGAGCTGTTTTTT.

This clonotype occurred once. V and J are TRBV3-1 and TRBJ2-5; 8 positions agree with TRBD2. V lost 5 bases and J lost 3; bases outside the gene matches: 8. The V gene's germline CDR1 is LGHDT and CDR2 YNNKEL (reference sequence). The CDR3 runs to 15 residues. The CDR3, as DNA: TGTGCCAGCAGCTCTTTCGGGAGGGCAGAAGAGACCCAGTACTTC. Translation: CASSSFGRAEETQYF.

The chain recombines TRBV9 with TRBJ2-3; D is unclear. This CDR3 is built from 17 residues. Trimming shortened V by 1 base and J by 4 bases, and 19 bases separated the two germline ends. The germline V gene encodes CDR1 SGDLS and CDR2 YYNGEE. The CDR3 protein is CASSVSSTPLQADTQYF. As DNA, the CDR3 is TGTGCCAGCAGCGTAAGCTCGACCCCACTCCAGGCAGATACGCAGTATTTT.

The V call is TRBV29-1, the J call TRBJ1-2; D is uncertain. Germline V gives CDR1 SQVTM, CDR2 ANQGSEA. Trimming cost V 3 bases and J 2 bases, with 7 bases left between them. The CDR3 extends over 12 amino acids. The CDR3 loop reads CSVDRRNYGYTF. The CDR3 DNA is TGCAGCGTTGATCGCAGAAACTATGGCTACACCTTC.

The chain links TRBV5-4 to TRBJ2-3, with D perhaps matching TRBD2 (6 bases). The ends were cut back, 4 bases at V and 0 bases at J, with 12 bases in the middle. From germline, CDR1 is SGHNT and CDR2 YYREEE (reference sequence). The CDR3 has 15 amino acids. CDR3 nucleotide sequence: TGTGCCAGCAGCCCAGGTGGGACTAGCACAGATACGCAGTATTTT. It encodes CASSPGGTSTDTQYF.

Here the CDR3 DNA reads TGTGCCAGCAAGGGGGCGGAGCTACAAGAGACCCAGTACTTC. Amino acid sequence: CASKGAELQETQYF. The gene calls are TRBV2 and TRBJ2-5; 7 bases line up with TRBD1. Germline CDR1 is SNHLY and CDR2 is FYNNEI. Trimming removed 7 bases from V and 2 bases from J; junction bases left unmatched: 7. The CDR3 extends over 14 amino acids.

This chain links TRBV3-1 with TRBJ2-7; 11 positions match TRBD2. The length of the CDR3 is 15 residues. The junction had 6 bases not matched to a gene; V was cut back by 5 bases and J by 3 bases. In germline, CDR1 is LGHDT, CDR2 YNNKEL (reference sequence). The CDR3, as DNA: TGTGCCAGCAGCTTCCTAGCGGGAGGAGGCTACGAGCAGTACTTC. It translates to CASSFLAGGGYEQYF.

J is TRBJ1-2 and V is TRBV12-3 or TRBV12-4; D perhaps matches TRBD1 (5 bases). This CDR3 is built from 13 residues. Trimming pared 0 bases from V and 5 bases from J, leaving 7 bases between. Here the CDR3 reads CASSLAGTYGYTF. The DNA of the CDR3 is TGTGCCAGCAGTTTAGCAGGGACGTATGGCTACACCTTC.

This chain links TRBV20-1 with TRBJ2-5, with D possibly TRBD1 on 5 matching bases. Germline V gene data show CDR1 as DFQATT and CDR2 as SNEGSKA (reference sequence). CDR3 size: 17 residues. The V end was cut by 6 bases, the J end by 2 bases, with 25 bases between. The CDR3 reads CSARPGLLAGRQETQYF. The CDR3 coding sequence is TGCAGTGCCCGACCTGGTCTCTTGGCAGGGCGGCAAGAGACCCAGTACTTC.

The V gene is TRBV27, the J gene TRBJ1-6, with no clear D. V lost 6 bases and J lost 14, with 20 bases in between. The V gene's germline CDR1 is MNHEY and CDR2 SMNVEV (reference sequence). The CDR3 is 14 residues long. The CDR3 region has the DNA TGTGCCAGCAGGCGGGCGGGTGACACCGTCACCCTCCACTTT. Protein product: CASRRAGDTVTLHF.

The J gene is TRBJ1-1, the V gene TRBV14; D is undetermined. Trimming took 4 bases from V and 3 from J, leaving 9 bases between them. The CDR3 extends over 13 amino acids. Germline V CDR1 and CDR2: SGHDN, FVKESK. CDR3 in DNA: TGTGCCAGCAGCCTACATCGAGACACTGAAGCTTTCTTT. It yields the protein CASSLHRDTEAFF.

The gene calls are TRBV7-2 and TRBJ2-3; D may be TRBD2 (5 bases). Per germline, CDR1 SGHTA and CDR2 FQGNSA. The V end lost 1 base, the J end lost 7 bases, and 12 bases lay between the germline ends. The CDR3 is 14 amino acids. CDR3 nucleotides: TGTGCCAGCAGCTTAGGGAGGAGTCAAAATACGCAGTATTTT. Protein sequence: CASSLGRSQNTQYF.

This chain connects TRBV20-1 to TRBJ2-5, with TRBD2 as a possible D gene (5 bases). Germline-derived CDR1 and CDR2 are DFQATT and SNEGSKA (reference sequence). V lost 1 base, J lost 0 bases, and 6 bases lay in between. This CDR3 comprises 13 residues. CDR3 nucleotides: TGCAGTGCTAGAGGGGAGTACCAAGAGACCCAGTACTTC. Encoded protein: CSARGEYQETQYF.

The chain couples TRBV27 to TRBJ2-6; unclear D gene. CDR1 is MNHEY, CDR2 SMNVEV, per germline (reference sequence). The CDR3 contains 14 residues. V lost 1 base and J 3 bases, leaving 4 bases between the germline ends. This CDR3 reads CASSLWGGANVLTF. The CDR3 nucleotides are TGTGCCAGCAGTTTATGGGGTGGGGCCAACGTCCTGACTTTC.

V and J are TRBV3-1 and TRBJ1-5, with D hard to call. Germline CDR1 LGHDT, CDR2 YNNKEL (reference sequence). Trimming removed 5 bases at V and 4 bases at J, with 6 bases between. The CDR3 totals 12 residues. CDR3 nucleotide sequence: TGTGCCAGCAGCTCCACTAATCAGCCCCAGCATTTT. It yields the protein CASSSTNQPQHF.

V usage is TRBV3-1 and J usage is TRBJ2-3, with D tentatively TRBD2 (5 bases). The length of the CDR3 is 18 residues. V lost 0 bases to trimming and J lost 3 bases, with 19 bases between them. CDR1 is LGHDT and CDR2 is YNNKEL in the germline V gene (reference sequence). CDR3 DNA: TGTGCCAGCAGCCAAGAGGGAAGTTGGAGCGGTCCGACAGATACGCAGTATTTT. The encoded protein is CASSQEGSWSGPTDTQYF.

The gene calls are TRBV10-2 and TRBJ2-5; TRBD1 matches at 8 bases. The length of the CDR3 is 15 residues. The germline V gene encodes CDR1 WSHSY and CDR2 SAAADI. J was trimmed by 6 bases and V by 6 bases; bases with no gene match: 12. The CDR3 region is CASSKNTGGVKTQYF. In DNA, the CDR3 is TGCGCCAGCAGCAAGAACACAGGGGGAGTGAAGACCCAGTACTTC.